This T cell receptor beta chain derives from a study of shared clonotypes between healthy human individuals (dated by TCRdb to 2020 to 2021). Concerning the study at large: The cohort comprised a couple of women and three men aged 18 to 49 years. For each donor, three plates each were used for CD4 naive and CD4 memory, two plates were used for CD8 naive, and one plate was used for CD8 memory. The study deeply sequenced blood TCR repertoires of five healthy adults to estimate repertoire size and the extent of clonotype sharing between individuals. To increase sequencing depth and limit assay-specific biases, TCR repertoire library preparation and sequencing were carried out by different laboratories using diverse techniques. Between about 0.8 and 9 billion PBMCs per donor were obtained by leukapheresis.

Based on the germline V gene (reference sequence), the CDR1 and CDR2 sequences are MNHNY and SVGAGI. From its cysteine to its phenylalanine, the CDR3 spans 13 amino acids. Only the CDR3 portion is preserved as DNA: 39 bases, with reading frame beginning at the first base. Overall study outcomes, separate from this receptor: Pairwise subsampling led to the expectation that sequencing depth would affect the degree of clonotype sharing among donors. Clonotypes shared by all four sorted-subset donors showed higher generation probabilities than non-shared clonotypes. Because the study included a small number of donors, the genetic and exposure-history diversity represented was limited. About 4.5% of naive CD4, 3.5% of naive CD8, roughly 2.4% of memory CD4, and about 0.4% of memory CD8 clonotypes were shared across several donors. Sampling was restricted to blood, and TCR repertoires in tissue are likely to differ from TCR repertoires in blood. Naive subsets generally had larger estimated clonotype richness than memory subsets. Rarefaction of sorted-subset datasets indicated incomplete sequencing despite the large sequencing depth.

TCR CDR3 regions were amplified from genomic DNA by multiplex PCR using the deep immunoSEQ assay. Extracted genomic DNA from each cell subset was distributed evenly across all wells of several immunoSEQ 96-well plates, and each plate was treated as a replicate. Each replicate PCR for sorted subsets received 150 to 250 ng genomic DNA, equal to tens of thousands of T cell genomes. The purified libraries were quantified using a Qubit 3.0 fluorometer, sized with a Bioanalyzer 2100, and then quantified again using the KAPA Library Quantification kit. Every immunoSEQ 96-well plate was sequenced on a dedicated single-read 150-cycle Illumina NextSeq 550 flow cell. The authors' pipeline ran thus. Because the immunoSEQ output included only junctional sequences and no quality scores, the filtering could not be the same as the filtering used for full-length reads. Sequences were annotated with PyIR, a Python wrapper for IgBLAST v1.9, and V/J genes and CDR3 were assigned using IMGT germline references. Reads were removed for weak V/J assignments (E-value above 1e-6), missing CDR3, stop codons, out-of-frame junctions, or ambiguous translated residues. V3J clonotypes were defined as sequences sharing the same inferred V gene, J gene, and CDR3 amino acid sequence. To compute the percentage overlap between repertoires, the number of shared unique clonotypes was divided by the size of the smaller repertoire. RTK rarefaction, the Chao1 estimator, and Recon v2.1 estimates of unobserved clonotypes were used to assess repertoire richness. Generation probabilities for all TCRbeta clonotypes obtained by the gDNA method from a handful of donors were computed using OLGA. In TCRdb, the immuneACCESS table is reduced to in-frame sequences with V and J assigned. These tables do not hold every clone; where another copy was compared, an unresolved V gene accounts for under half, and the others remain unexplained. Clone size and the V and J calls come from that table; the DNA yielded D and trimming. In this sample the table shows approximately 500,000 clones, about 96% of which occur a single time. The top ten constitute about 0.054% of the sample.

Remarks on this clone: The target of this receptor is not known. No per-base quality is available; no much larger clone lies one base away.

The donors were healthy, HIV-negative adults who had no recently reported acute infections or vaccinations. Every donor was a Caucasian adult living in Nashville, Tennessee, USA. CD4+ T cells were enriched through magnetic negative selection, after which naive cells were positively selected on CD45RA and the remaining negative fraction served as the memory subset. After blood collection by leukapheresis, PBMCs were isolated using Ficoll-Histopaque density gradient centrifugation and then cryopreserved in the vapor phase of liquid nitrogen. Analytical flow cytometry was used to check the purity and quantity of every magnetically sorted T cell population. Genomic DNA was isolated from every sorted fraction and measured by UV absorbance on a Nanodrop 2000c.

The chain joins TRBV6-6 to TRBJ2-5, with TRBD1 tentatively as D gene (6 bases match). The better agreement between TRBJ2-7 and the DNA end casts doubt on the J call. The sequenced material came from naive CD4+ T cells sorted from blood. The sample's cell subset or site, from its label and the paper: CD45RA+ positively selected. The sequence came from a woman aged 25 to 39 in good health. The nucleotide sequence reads TGTGCCAGCAGTACCTACAGGGCCTACGAGCAGTACTTC. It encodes CASSTYRAYEQYF.